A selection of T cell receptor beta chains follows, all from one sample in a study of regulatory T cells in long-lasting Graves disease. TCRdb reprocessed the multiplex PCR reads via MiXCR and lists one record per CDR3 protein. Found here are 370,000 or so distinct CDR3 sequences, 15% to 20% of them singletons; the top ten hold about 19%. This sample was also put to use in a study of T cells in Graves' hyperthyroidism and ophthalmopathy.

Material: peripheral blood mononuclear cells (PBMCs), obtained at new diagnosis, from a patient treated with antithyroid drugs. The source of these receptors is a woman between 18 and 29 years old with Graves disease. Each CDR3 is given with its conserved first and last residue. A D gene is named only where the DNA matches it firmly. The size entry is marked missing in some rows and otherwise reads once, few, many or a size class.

CASSLTTSGRGNEQFF TGCGCCAGCAGCTTGACCACTAGCGGGAGAGGCAATGAGCAGTTCTTC TRBJ2-1 TRBD2 many 16 TRBV5-1
CASSVGTGVAEAFF TGTGCCAGCAGCGTAGGGACAGGGGTGGCTGAAGCTTTCTTT TRBJ1-1 TRBD1 many 14 TRBV9
CASSFPASSNEQFF TGTGCCAGCAGTTTCCCAGCTAGCTCCAATGAGCAGTTCTTC TRBJ2-1 . many 14 TRBV12-3/TRBV12-4
CASSSSSGRGLNEQFF TGTGCCAGCAGCTCAAGCTCTGGGAGGGGGCTTAATGAGCAGTTCTTC TRBJ2-1 . many 16 TRBV28
CASQRGSTGNTIYF TGTGCCAGCCAGAGGGGGTCTACGGGAAACACCATATATTTT TRBJ1-3 . few 14 TRBV6-1
CASSLETGGNYGYTF TGCGCCAGCAGCTTGGAGACAGGGGGCAACTATGGCTACACCTTC TRBJ1-2 TRBD1 . 15 TRBV5-1
CASSLEGSFFTYNEQFF TGCGCCAGCAGCTTGGAAGGAAGCTTCTTCACCTACAATGAGCAGTTCTTC TRBJ2-1 . many 17 TRBV5-1
CASSVHSNEQFF TGTGCCAGCAGCGTCCACTCCAATGAGCAGTTCTTC TRBJ2-1 . . 12 TRBV13
CASSPDRGLGDTQYF TGTGCCAGCTCTCCGGACAGGGGCCTCGGAGATACGCAGTATTTT TRBJ2-3 TRBD1 many 15 TRBV18
CASRAHGRGEQFF TGTGCCAGCAGAGCCCACGGGAGGGGTGAGCAGTTCTTC TRBJ2-1 TRBD2 many 13 TRBV28
CASSFPGQGGDTQYF TGTGCCAGCAGTTTCCCGGGACAGGGAGGGGATACGCAGTATTTT TRBJ2-3 TRBD1 many 15 TRBV12-3/TRBV12-4
CASSVDYRGDTQYF TGTGCCAGCAGTGTCGACTACCGCGGAGATACGCAGTATTTT TRBJ2-3 . many 14 TRBV2
CASSTSGYQETQYF TGCGCCAGCAGCACTAGCGGGTACCAAGAGACCCAGTACTTC TRBJ2-5 TRBD2 many 14 TRBV10-2
CASRRGEIGELFF TGTGCCAGCAGGCGGGGGGAAATCGGGGAGCTGTTTTTT TRBJ2-2 TRBD2 few 13 TRBV9
CASSQAPPTSEQYF TGTGCCAGCAGCCAAGCCCCCCCTACAAGCGAGCAGTACTTC TRBJ2-7 . many 14 TRBV3-1
CASSLQISNQPQHF TGTGCCAGTAGTCTTCAGATTAGCAATCAGCCCCAGCATTTT TRBJ1-5 . . 14 TRBV19
CAWSHRGGTTNEKLFF TGTGCCTGGAGTCACAGGGGAGGGACAACTAATGAAAAACTGTTTTTT TRBJ1-4 TRBD1 many 16 TRBV30
CSARADSSRRNIQYF TGCAGTGCTAGAGCGGACAGTTCCAGAAGGAACATTCAGTACTTC TRBJ2-4 . many 15 TRBV20-1
CASSARTNTEAFF TGCGCCAGCAGCGCGAGGACGAACACTGAAGCTTTCTTT TRBJ1-1 . many 13 TRBV5-1
CASIPGQPDFSGANVLTF TGTGCCAGCATCCCGGGGCAGCCGGATTTCTCTGGGGCCAACGTCCTGACTTTC TRBJ2-6 . many 18 TRBV11-1
CASSPRGSGGRSAEQFF TGTGCCAGCAGCCCCCGAGGGTCCGGGGGCCGGTCTGCTGAGCAGTTCTTC TRBJ2-1 . many 17 TRBV11-3
CSIRSLAGSYNEQFF TGCAGTATCAGGTCTCTAGCGGGTTCGTACAATGAGCAGTTCTTC TRBJ2-1 TRBD2 few 15 TRBV20-1
CASSFGTGGSYEQYF TGTGCCAGCAGCTTCGGAACAGGGGGGTCCTACGAGCAGTACTTC TRBJ2-7 TRBD1 many 15 TRBV11-2
CASSIEGIYYGYTF TGTGCCAGCAGCATAGAGGGCATCTACTATGGCTACACCTTC TRBJ1-2 . . 14 TRBV28
CASLADFQETQYF TGTGCCAGCCTAGCGGACTTCCAAGAGACCCAGTACTTC TRBJ2-5 TRBD2 few 13 TRBV6-1
CASSRQNTEAFF TGTGCCAGCAGCCGACAGAACACTGAAGCTTTCTTT TRBJ1-1 . many 12 TRBV6-2/TRBV6-3
CARSQTTSSGNTIYF TGCGCCAGAAGCCAAACGACATCCTCTGGAAACACCATATATTTT TRBJ1-3 . . 15 TRBV5-1
CASSSSLPAGNTIYF TGTGCCAGCTCTTCCAGCCTGCCCGCTGGAAACACCATATATTTT TRBJ1-3 . . 15 TRBV25-1
CASSLNRATGELFF TGTGCCAGCAGTTTAAACAGGGCCACCGGGGAGCTGTTTTTT TRBJ2-2 . many 14 TRBV12-3/TRBV12-4
CASSVRADTGELFF TGTGCCAGCTCAGTTCGGGCCGACACCGGGGAGCTGTTTTTT TRBJ2-2 . many 14 TRBV18
CASSQVSAGELFF TGTGCCAGCAGCCAAGTGTCCGCCGGGGAGCTGTTTTTT TRBJ2-2 . many 13 TRBV14
CASSSEGSRGNQETQYF TGCGCCAGCAGTAGTGAGGGCTCCCGGGGAAACCAAGAGACCCAGTACTTC TRBJ2-5 . many 17 TRBV5-1
CASSRSTDEQYF TGCGCCAGCAGCCGGTCAACGGACGAGCAGTACTTC TRBJ2-7 . many 12 TRBV4-1
CASSKQPPGTPYNEQFF TGTGCTAGCAGTAAACAACCGCCAGGGACCCCCTACAATGAGCAGTTCTTC TRBJ2-1 . . 17 TRBV7-7
CASSEGRTYGYTF TGTGCCAGCAGTGAAGGCAGGACATATGGCTACACCTTC TRBJ1-2 . many 13 TRBV2
CASSTGQGYDYGYTF TGTGCCAGCAGTACGGGACAGGGCTATGACTATGGCTACACCTTC TRBJ1-2 TRBD1 many 15 TRBV28
CASRTTGNQPQHF TGTGCCAGCAGGACGACAGGGAATCAGCCCCAGCATTTT TRBJ1-5 TRBD1 many 13 TRBV12-3/TRBV12-4
CASSERGDMASIF TGTGCCAGCAGCGAACGCGGAGACATGGCGTCCATTTTT TRBJ1-1 . few 13 TRBV5-4
CASSLALAGTGGDTQYF TGCGCCAGCAGCTTGGCGTTAGCCGGGACAGGGGGAGATACGCAGTATTTT TRBJ2-3 TRBD1 many 17 TRBV5-1
CASSGHNSNQPQHF TGTGCCAGTAGTGGGCATAACAGCAATCAGCCCCAGCATTTT TRBJ1-5 . . 14 TRBV19
CASTIGSGNEQFF TGTGCCAGTACCATCGGTAGCGGGAATGAGCAGTTCTTC TRBJ2-1 TRBD2 . 13 TRBV19
CASSLAFLDQPQHF TGTGCCAGCAGCTTGGCTTTTCTAGATCAGCCCCAGCATTTT TRBJ1-5 . many 14 TRBV5-6
CASSRRLAGGVYNEQFF TGTGCCAGCAGCCGACGACTAGCGGGGGGGGTATACAATGAGCAGTTCTTC TRBJ2-1 TRBD2 many 17 TRBV7-3
CASSAAWTGEQYF TGCGCCAGCAGTGCAGCATGGACGGGAGAGCAGTACTTC TRBJ2-7 . many 13 TRBV10-1
CSVVAGGTYEQYF TGCAGCGTTGTGGCGGGGGGAACCTACGAGCAGTACTTC TRBJ2-7 TRBD2 many 13 TRBV29-1